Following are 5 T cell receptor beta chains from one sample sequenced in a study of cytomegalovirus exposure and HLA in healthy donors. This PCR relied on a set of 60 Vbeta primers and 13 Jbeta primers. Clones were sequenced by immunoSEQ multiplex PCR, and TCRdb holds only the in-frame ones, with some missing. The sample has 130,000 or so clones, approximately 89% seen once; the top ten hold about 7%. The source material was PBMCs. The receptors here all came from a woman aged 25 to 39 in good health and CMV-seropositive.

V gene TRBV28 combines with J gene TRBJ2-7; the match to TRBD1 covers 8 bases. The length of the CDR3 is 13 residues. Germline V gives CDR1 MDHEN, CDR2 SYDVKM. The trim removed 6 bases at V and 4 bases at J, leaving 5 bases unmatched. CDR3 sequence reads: CASSWTGTYEQYF. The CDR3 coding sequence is TGTGCCAGCAGCTGGACAGGGACTTACGAGCAGTACTTC.

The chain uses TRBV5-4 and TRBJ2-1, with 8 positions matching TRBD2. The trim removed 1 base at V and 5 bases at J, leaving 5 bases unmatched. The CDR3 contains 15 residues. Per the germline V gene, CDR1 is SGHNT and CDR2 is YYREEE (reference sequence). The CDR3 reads CASSLSGGYDNEQFF. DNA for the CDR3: TGTGCCAGCAGCTTGAGCGGGGGCTACGACAATGAGCAGTTCTTC. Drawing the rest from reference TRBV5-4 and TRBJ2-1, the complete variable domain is ETGVTQSPTHLIKTRGQQVTLRCSSQSGHNTVSWYQQALGQGPQFIFQYYREEENGRGNFPPRFSGLQFPNYSSELNVNALELDDSALYLCASSLSGGYDNEQFFGPGTRLTVL.

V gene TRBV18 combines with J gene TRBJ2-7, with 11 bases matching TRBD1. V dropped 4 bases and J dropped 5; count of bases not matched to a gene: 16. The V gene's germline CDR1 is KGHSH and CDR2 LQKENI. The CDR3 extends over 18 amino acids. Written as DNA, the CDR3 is TGTGCCAGCTCACAAAACTCTCCGGGACAGGGGGGGAGACACGAGCAGTACTTC. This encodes CASSQNSPGQGGRHEQYF.

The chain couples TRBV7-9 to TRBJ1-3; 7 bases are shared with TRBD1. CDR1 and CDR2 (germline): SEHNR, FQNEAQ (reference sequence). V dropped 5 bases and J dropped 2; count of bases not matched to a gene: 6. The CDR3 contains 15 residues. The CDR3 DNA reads TGTGCCAGCAGCCGTCCGACAGGGACTGGAAACACCATATATTTT. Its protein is CASSRPTGTGNTIYF.

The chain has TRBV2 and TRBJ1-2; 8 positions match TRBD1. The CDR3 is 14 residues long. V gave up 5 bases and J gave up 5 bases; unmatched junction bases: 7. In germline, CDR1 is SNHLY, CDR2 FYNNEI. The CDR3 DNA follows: TGTGCCAGCAGTTCCCCGGACAGGGAGTATGGCTACACCTTC. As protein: CASSSPDREYGYTF.